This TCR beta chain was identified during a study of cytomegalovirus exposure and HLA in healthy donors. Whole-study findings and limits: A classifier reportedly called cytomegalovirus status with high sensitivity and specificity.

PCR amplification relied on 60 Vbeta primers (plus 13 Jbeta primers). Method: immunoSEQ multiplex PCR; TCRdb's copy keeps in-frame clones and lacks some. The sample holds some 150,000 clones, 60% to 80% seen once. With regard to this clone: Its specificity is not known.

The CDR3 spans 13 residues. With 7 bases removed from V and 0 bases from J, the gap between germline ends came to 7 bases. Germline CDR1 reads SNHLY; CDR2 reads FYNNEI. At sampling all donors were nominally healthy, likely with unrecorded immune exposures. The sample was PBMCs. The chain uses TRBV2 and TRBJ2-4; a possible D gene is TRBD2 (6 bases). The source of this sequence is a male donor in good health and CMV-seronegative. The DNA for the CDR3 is TGTGCCAGCACGGGGGTAGCCAAAAACATTCAGTACTTC. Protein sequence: CASTGVAKNIQYF.